This T cell receptor beta chain originates from a study of glioma-infiltrating T cells. The study's findings and limits: Above-expected tissue-blood divergence occurred in all gliomas, most in low-grade ones. Very few CDR3 sequences were shared between tissue and blood.

Comment on this clonotype: Its antigen is unidentified.

TCR alpha and beta CDR3 regions were amplified from RNA using iRepertoire nested multiplex PCR. Input was 100-400 ng of tissue mRNA or PBMC total RNA. TCRdb re-called the multiplex PCR reads through MiXCR, storing one row per CDR3 protein. The top ten clones hold 25% to 30% of a sample with approximately 140,000 distinct CDR3 sequences, under 30% of them seen once. This CDR3 region has 15 residues. Germline CDR1 reads SEHNR; CDR2 reads FQNEAQ (reference sequence). Trimming stripped 5 bases from V and 7 bases from J, with 17 bases between. The source material was glioma tissue, nonneoplastic brain tissue, or PBMCs (not recorded which). The clonotype originates from a human donor with low-grade glioma or glioblastoma, undergoing nonglioma brain surgery, or in good health (not recorded which). The chain recombines TRBV7-9 with TRBJ1-4; no definite D call. Here the CDR3 reads CASSLKRVGTEKLFF. CDR3 nucleotide sequence: TGTGCCAGCAGCCTCAAACGGGTTGGAACTGAAAAACTGTTTTTT.